This record covers a single T cell receptor beta chain. Its antigen is currently unknown. Sequencing was performed with immunoSEQ multiplex PCR; in TCRdb, only in-frame clones are kept and a portion is missing. The sample holds 150,000 or so clones, over 80% seen once. This entry comes from a study of radiation and T cells in renal cell carcinoma. Overall study results and limits: Top tumor clonotypes rose in blood 2 weeks post-radiation, then contracted.

Time point here: baseline pretreatment blood. The treatment here: 15 Gy SBRT to primary tumor, nephrectomy 4 weeks later. The patient's renal cell carcinoma had clear cell pathology. J gave up 8 bases and V 7 bases, and 13 bases lay outside the gene matches. The length of the CDR3 is 14 residues. CDR1 and CDR2 from the germline V gene are MDHEN and SYDVKM. This TCR came from a woman between 45 and 60 years old with renal cell carcinoma. The sample consisted of blood, taken from a patient whose treatment included radiotherapy and nephrectomy. This chain joins TRBV28 and TRBJ2-7, with 8 bases matching TRBD2. The CDR3, as DNA: TGTGCCAGCATCCAGGGTACTAGCGGATTGAAGCAGTACTTC. Protein: CASIQGTSGLKQYF.